This entry concerns a single T cell receptor beta chain. Antigen specificity is unknown. This entry is derived from a study of cytomegalovirus exposure and HLA in healthy donors. The PCR was carried out with 60 Vbeta primers and 13 Jbeta primers. The table came from immunoSEQ multiplex PCR; TCRdb's copy has only in-frame clones and leaves some out. In all, the sample yields 180,000 or so clones. After removal of 5 bases from V and 9 bases from J, the junction contained 7 bases not matched to a gene. The CDR3 length is 15 residues. Germline-derived CDR1 and CDR2 are MNHEY and SMNVEV (reference sequence). Whole-study results and caveats: It was assumed in the presence/absence analyses that sequencing depth was roughly uniform across donors. Association with HLA alleles at 0.05 false discovery rate was found for about 17,000 TCR beta sequences in a later analysis. Some V segments, TRBV6-2 and TRBV6-3 among them, were indistinguishable and were therefore excluded. In an earlier analysis, about 87% or about 30%: the productive usage of most TCR beta V segments.

V usage is TRBV27 and J usage is TRBJ2-1; 13 nucleotides line up with TRBD2. This receptor was identified in a boy between 5 and 17 years old in good health and CMV-seronegative. Sequencing was done on a sample of PBMCs. CDR3 in DNA: TGTGCCAGCAGTCCTAAACTAGCGGGGGGGCCTGAGCAGTTCTTC. This translates into CASSPKLAGGPEQFF.